This TCR beta chain was sequenced during a study of blood T cells in healthy people across ages. Primers used in a second PCR of roughly 6 to 11 cycles were a sample-barcoded 5' primer and a J-beta primer mix. TCRdb re-called the 5' RACE reads with MiXCR, one entry per CDR3 protein. The table includes approximately 490,000 distinct CDR3 sequences, less than 25% detected once. The V gene lost 0 bases and the J gene lost 3 bases, with 9 bases spanning the gap. The CDR3 is made up of 13 amino acids. The germline V gene has CDR1 GTSNPN and CDR2 SVGIG (reference sequence). This sample also belongs to another study, concerning T cells of mothers and their children.

The TCR originated in a boy aged 5 to 17 in good health. Sequenced material: blood. This sequence joins TRBV30 and TRBJ2-7, with D unresolved. CDR3 sequence reads: CAWSVGLSYEQYF. CDR3 DNA sequence: TGTGCCTGGAGTGTAGGGTTGAGCTACGAGCAGTACTTC.